This entry lists 28 T cell receptor beta chains sequenced from one sample in a study of CD8 T cells in ankylosing spondylitis. TCRdb re-called the 5' RACE reads with MiXCR, one entry per CDR3 protein. In the table there are about 240,000 distinct CDR3 sequences, roughly 8.6% of which are singletons. Sequencing was done on a sample of blood, either unsorted or a sorted T cell fraction (not recorded which). These receptors came from a male donor with ankylosing spondylitis or in good health (not recorded which).

As for this clonotype: Because the CDR3 is missing its conserved closing phenylalanine or tryptophan, this is likely a read error. The CDR3: CASSLQGNGYTL. CDR3 coding DNA: TGTGCCAGCAGCCTACAGGGAAATGGCTACACCTTA. The chain carries TRBV6-5 and TRBJ1-2; maybe TRBD1 (6 bases). CDR3 length equals 12 residues. Germline lookup yields CDR1 MNHEY and CDR2 SVGAGI. Trimming shortened V by 6 bases and J by 6 bases, and 11 bases separated the two germline ends.

This clonotype was seen at least ten times. The V and J genes are TRBV20-1 and TRBJ2-6, with D uncertain. The length of the CDR3 is 15 residues. The V end lost 1 base, the J end lost 0 bases, and 7 bases lay between the germline ends. Looked up from germline, CDR1 is DFQATT and CDR2 is SNEGSKA (reference sequence). The CDR3 DNA reads as TGCAGTGCTAGAGTTCCCAGCTCTGGGGCCAACGTCCTGACTTTC. It codes for CSARVPSSGANVLTF.

The J gene is TRBJ2-1, the V gene TRBV7-2; maybe TRBD2 (5 bases). CDR1 and CDR2 from the germline V gene are SGHTA and FQGNSA. This CDR3 has 14 residues. The V and J ends lost 0 bases and 8 bases respectively, with 11 bases between them. The CDR3 bases are TGTGCCAGCAGCTTAGCGGGAGCCGCATATGAGCAGTTCTTC. Its protein product is CASSLAGAAYEQFF.

This clonotype was seen ten or more times. The chain is built from TRBV30 and TRBJ2-7, with no clear D. The CDR3 runs 14 residues. From germline, CDR1 is GTSNPN and CDR2 SVGIG (reference sequence). Trimming stripped 0 bases from V and 0 bases from J, with 9 bases between. The CDR3 nucleotides read TGTGCCTGGAGTGTATCGCTGGGCTCCTACGAGCAGTACTTC. Encoded protein: CAWSVSLGSYEQYF.

This clonotype occurred many times. The rearrangement links TRBV20-1 to TRBJ2-1, with TRBD2 matching over 13 bases. The CDR3 runs 16 residues. V was clipped by 6 bases and J by 2 bases; unmatched bases: 7. Looked up from germline, CDR1 is DFQATT and CDR2 is SNEGSKA (reference sequence). The CDR3 DNA is TGCAGTGCGACCCGGACTAGCGGGAGTCCCTACAATGAGCAGTTCTTC. Translated: CSATRTSGSPYNEQFF.

This clonotype was seen a handful of times. This chain uses TRBV20-1 with TRBJ2-7; possible D gene TRBD2, 6 bases. Trimming cost V 5 bases and J 2 bases, with 16 bases left between them. CDR1 and CDR2 from the germline V gene are DFQATT and SNEGSKA (reference sequence). The CDR3 extends over 14 amino acids. For the CDR3, the DNA is TGCAGTGCTCCCCGCGGGACGGCAGCCTACGAGCAGTACTTC. Residues: CSAPRGTAAYEQYF.

This clonotype has at least ten counts. The gene calls are TRBV6-2 or TRBV6-3 and TRBJ2-1, with 16 nucleotides matching TRBD2. V shed 4 bases and J 7 bases; nucleotides not matched to a gene: 13. Germline lookup yields CDR1 MNHEY and CDR2 SVGEGT. CDR3 length: 19 amino acids. The CDR3 reads CASSSLPGTSGRAENEQFF. CDR3 nucleotide sequence: TGTGCCAGCAGTTCCCTCCCCGGGACTAGCGGGAGGGCCGAAAATGAGCAGTTCTTC.

This clonotype was counted ten times or more. The chain joins TRBV2 to TRBJ2-3; D uncertain. This CDR3 comprises 13 residues. V dropped 2 bases and J dropped 4 bases, with 7 bases sitting between them. Germline CDR1 and CDR2: SNHLY and FYNNEI. In DNA, the CDR3 is TGTGCCAGCAGTGAACCCTGGGCAGATACGCAGTATTTT. It translates to CASSEPWADTQYF.

In this sample, this clonotype turned up many times. This rearrangement joins TRBV7-8 to TRBJ1-2; possibly TRBD1 for D (6 bases). V was pared by 2 bases and J by 8 bases, with 18 bases between. This CDR3 is 15 amino acids long. Per germline, CDR1 SGHVS and CDR2 FQNEAQ. CDR3 bases: TGTGCCAGCAGCTTACGCAGTGGGATGGGGGCCGGCTACACCTTC. Its translation: CASSLRSGMGAGYTF.

This clonotype has a count of ten or more. This chain uses TRBV5-1 with TRBJ2-1; D call uncertain. V was pared by 1 base and J by 1 base, with 9 bases between. The CDR3 runs to 15 residues. CDR1 SGHRS and CDR2 YFSETQ come from the germline V gene. Here the CDR3 DNA reads TGCGCCAGCAGCTTGCCCAGAAGTTCCTACAATGAGCAGTTCTTC. Translated: CASSLPRSSYNEQFF. The variable domain in full, with the rest retrieved from reference TRBV5-1 and TRBJ2-1, is KAGVTQTPRYLIKTRGQQVTLSCSPISGHRSVSWYQQTPGQGLQFLFEYFSETQRNKGNFPGRFSGRQFSNSRSEMNVSTLELGDSALYLCASSLPRSSYNEQFFGPGTRLTVL.

This clonotype appeared many times. This chain connects TRBV5-5 to TRBJ1-2; weak D call: TRBD1 (5 bases). Germline values: CDR1 SGHKS, CDR2 YYEKEE (reference sequence). V lost 4 bases to trimming and J lost 0 bases, with 13 bases between them. The CDR3 totals 15 residues. The CDR3 DNA follows: TGTGCCAGCAGCGTGACAGCGGGGACTAACTATGGCTACACCTTC. Protein product: CASSVTAGTNYGYTF.

J is TRBJ1-6 and V is TRBV5-1; D perhaps matches TRBD1 (5 bases). The CDR3 runs 16 residues. Trimming took off 4 bases at V and 0 bases at J, with 11 bases between the two ends. Per the germline V gene, CDR1 is SGHRS and CDR2 is YFSETQ. As DNA, the CDR3 is TGCGCCAGCAGCAAAGACGGGACCTCCTATAATTCACCCCTCCACTTT. Encoded protein: CASSKDGTSYNSPLHF.

This clonotype was seen at least ten times. This CDR3 is CASSVDPNNEQFF. The CDR3 DNA follows: TGTGCCAGCAGCGTAGACCCTAATAATGAGCAGTTCTTC. The chain carries TRBV9 and TRBJ2-1; no clear D. The CDR3 consists of 13 residues. CDR1 and CDR2 (germline): SGDLS, YYNGEE. The V and J ends lost 0 bases and 7 bases respectively, with 8 bases between them.

In its sample, this clonotype was seen many times. This sequence joins TRBV5-5 and TRBJ2-1; D call uncertain. Deletions cut 0 bases from V and 0 bases from J, with 13 bases between. From germline, CDR1 is SGHKS and CDR2 YYEKEE (reference sequence). The CDR3 contains 17 residues. The CDR3 nucleotides are TGTGCCAGCAGCTTGGCCGGATTAGGCAGCTCCTACAATGAGCAGTTCTTC. This translates into CASSLAGLGSSYNEQFF.

This clonotype was counted many times. The V call is TRBV20-1, the J call TRBJ1-1; D call uncertain. V was clipped by 0 bases and J by 12 bases, with 17 bases between them. There are 13 residues in the CDR3. Germline CDR1 is DFQATT and CDR2 is SNEGSKA (reference sequence). CDR3 bases: TGCAGTGCTAGAGATCCACGGGTATTGGGAACTTTCTTT. This sequence encodes CSARDPRVLGTFF.

This clonotype was observed many times. The chain links TRBV7-2 to TRBJ1-6, with D perhaps TRBD1 (5 bases). Germline V gives CDR1 SGHTA, CDR2 FQGNSA. Trimming shortened V by 5 bases and J by 4 bases, and 12 bases separated the two germline ends. CDR3 length: 15 residues. The CDR3 protein is CASSVRDPYNSPLHF. The CDR3, as DNA: TGTGCCAGCAGCGTCCGGGACCCTTATAATTCACCCCTCCACTTT.

The chain employs TRBV15 and TRBJ2-7; TRBD1 aligns across 8 bases. The CDR3 covers 14 residues. CDR1 LNHNV and CDR2 YYDKDF come from the germline V gene (reference sequence). V shed 3 bases and J 2 bases; nucleotides not matched to a gene: 3. The CDR3 spells CATSREQGAYEQYF. CDR3 DNA: TGTGCCACCAGCAGGGAACAGGGGGCCTACGAGCAGTACTTC.

This clonotype appeared many times. The genes are TRBV7-2 and TRBJ2-2; possibly TRBD2 for D (6 bases). This CDR3 contains 12 residues. Germline lookup yields CDR1 SGHTA and CDR2 FQGNSA. Trimming pared 4 bases from V and 7 bases from J, leaving 7 bases between. CDR3 amino acids: CASSSTSGELFF. DNA for the CDR3: TGTGCCAGCAGCTCGACTAGCGGGGAGCTGTTTTTT.

At least ten counts were recorded for this clonotype. The chain combines TRBV20-1 with TRBJ2-3; D possibly uses TRBD1 or TRBD2 (5 bases each). Germline CDR1 and CDR2: DFQATT and SNEGSKA (reference sequence). The V end lost 6 bases, the J end lost 0 bases, and 16 bases lay between the germline ends. This CDR3 is 15 amino acids long. The CDR3 DNA sequence: TGCAGTGCCCTTGGGGCTAGCCTTAGCACAGATACGCAGTATTTT. It encodes CSALGASLSTDTQYF.

The genes are TRBV24-1 and TRBJ2-1, with D hard to call. Per germline, CDR1 KGHDR and CDR2 SFDVKD. CDR3 length: 18 residues. V was shortened by 2 bases and J by 2 bases, with 18 bases between the two germline ends. CDR3 in amino acids: CATSDSGPFAHTYNEQFF. Written as DNA, the CDR3 is TGTGCCACCAGTGATTCTGGGCCTTTTGCCCACACCTACAATGAGCAGTTCTTC.

The chain joins TRBV3-1 to TRBJ2-5; no clear D. The CDR3 runs to 14 residues. Germline CDR1 is LGHDT and CDR2 is YNNKEL (reference sequence). Trimming pared 6 bases from V and 1 base from J, leaving 12 bases between. CDR3 protein: CASRLSSAQETQYF. CDR3 in DNA: TGTGCCAGCAGGTTGTCGAGCGCCCAAGAGACCCAGTACTTC.

This clonotype was counted many times. The V gene is TRBV15, the J gene TRBJ2-7; maybe TRBD1 (6 bases). There are 15 residues in the CDR3. V shed 3 bases and J shed 1 base, with 13 bases lying between them. The V gene's germline CDR1 is LNHNV and CDR2 YYDKDF (reference sequence). The CDR3 protein is CATSRAEGVSYEQYF. CDR3 nucleotide sequence: TGTGCCACCAGCAGGGCCGAGGGGGTGTCCTACGAGCAGTACTTC.

This clonotype was seen many times. The rearrangement links TRBV20-1 to TRBJ1-5, with D possibly matching TRBD1 (5 bases). The V end lost 6 bases, the J end lost 2 bases, and 14 bases lay between the germline ends. CDR1 and CDR2 (germline): DFQATT, SNEGSKA (reference sequence). This CDR3 has 14 amino acids. The CDR3, as DNA: TGCAGTGCCCTATACGGGGGGGGCAATCAGCCCCAGCATTTT. Encoded protein: CSALYGGGNQPQHF.

This clonotype was counted many times. This chain links TRBV6-6 with TRBJ2-1; D possibly uses TRBD1 or TRBD2 (5 bases each). CDR3 size: 13 residues. V was clipped by 2 bases and J by 8 bases, with 10 bases between them. CDR1 and CDR2 from the germline V gene are MNHNY and SVGAGI (reference sequence). The CDR3 region is CASSYAGRDEQFF. The CDR3 nucleotides are TGTGCCAGCAGTTACGCGGGCAGGGATGAGCAGTTCTTC.

This clonotype came up many times. V gene TRBV20-1 combines with J gene TRBJ2-1; 10 nucleotides agree with TRBD2. V was pared by 6 bases and J by 9 bases, with 14 bases of the junction left unmatched. The germline V gene has CDR1 DFQATT and CDR2 SNEGSKA (reference sequence). This CDR3 contains 15 residues. CDR3 nucleotides: TGCAGTGCCCCCTCGGGGACTAGCGAGCTGCGTGAGCAGTTCTTC. Its translation: CSAPSGTSELREQFF.

This clonotype was detected ten times or more. V is TRBV7-2 and J is TRBJ1-2; perhaps TRBD1 as D (5 bases). The V gene's germline CDR1 is SGHTA and CDR2 FQGNSA. Trimming left V 4 bases short and J 7 bases short, with 13 bases between. The CDR3 totals 13 residues. The chain's CDR3 is CASSWDLLRGYTF. In nucleotides, the CDR3 is TGTGCCAGCAGCTGGGACCTCCTCCGTGGCTACACCTTC. Filled out from reference TRBV7-2 and TRBJ1-2, the complete variable domain reads GAGVSQSPSNKVTEKGKDVELRCDPISGHTALYWYRQSLGQGLEFLIYFQGNSAPDKSGLPSDRFSAERTGGSVSTLTIQRTQQEDSAVYLCASSWDLLRGYTFGSGTRLTVV.

This clonotype has ten or more counts. This chain uses TRBV5-1 with TRBJ2-5, with TRBD2 identical over 9 bases. Germline V CDR1 and CDR2: SGHRS, YFSETQ. The CDR3 is 15 residues long. The trim removed 5 bases at V and 2 bases at J, leaving 7 bases unmatched. The CDR3 region is CASRLAGGIQETQYF. The CDR3 nucleotides read TGCGCCAGCAGGCTTGCGGGGGGGATACAAGAGACCCAGTACTTC.

This clonotype occurred many times. This CDR3 is CASSIPGNTIYF. CDR3 coding DNA: TGTGCCAGTAGTATTCCCGGAAACACCATATATTTT. This sequence joins TRBV19 and TRBJ1-3, with D hard to call. V gave up 3 bases and J gave up 4 bases, with 4 bases separating them. CDR1 and CDR2 (germline): LNHDA, SQIVND (reference sequence). This CDR3 spans 12 amino acids.